Listed here are 26 T cell receptor beta chains from one sample, sequenced in a study of blood T cell repertoires in COVID-19. Produced via immunoSEQ multiplex PCR; TCRdb's table is partial and in-frame only. This sample carries about 210,000 clones, 81% of them seen once, and the ten largest clones take about 9.8%. The specimen sequenced was PBMCs or T cells enriched from blood (not recorded which). These receptors came from a woman aged 50 to 65 with acute COVID-19.

The genes are TRBV5-1 and TRBJ1-6, with D uncertain. V gave up 1 base and J gave up 7 bases, with 12 bases separating them. The CDR3 covers 15 residues. Germline CDR1 and CDR2: SGHRS and YFSETQ. The CDR3 is CASSLPGSPNSPLHF. The CDR3 DNA reads as TGCGCCAGCAGCTTGCCCGGGTCCCCAAATTCACCCCTCCACTTT.

The V call is TRBV18, the J call TRBJ2-1; TRBD2 matches at 16 bases. There are 19 residues in the CDR3. Losses at the gene ends were 5 bases for V and 10 bases for J; bases not matched to a gene: 17. The germline CDR1 and CDR2 sequences are KGHSH and LQKENI. DNA for the CDR3: TGTGCCAGCTCAAAGCGAGCAACTCAGGGACTAGCGGGAGGGAACGAGCAGTTCTTC. This codes for CASSKRATQGLAGGNEQFF.

The V gene is TRBV4-2, the J gene TRBJ2-1, with 14 bases aligning to TRBD2. V lost 3 bases to trimming and J lost 0 bases; unmatched junction nucleotides: 7. The CDR3 length is 19 residues. The germline CDR1 and CDR2 sequences are LGHNA and YNFKEQ. The CDR3 is CASSQGTSGGLSSYNEQFF. The CDR3 bases are TGTGCCAGCAGCCAGGGGACTAGCGGGGGCCTCAGCTCCTACAATGAGCAGTTCTTC.

The CDR3 DNA is TGTGCCAGCAGCTTATTCCTAGCGGGGTCCTACAATGAGCAGTTCTTC. This gives the protein CASSLFLAGSYNEQFF. This rearrangement joins TRBV11-3 to TRBJ2-1; 9 bases are shared with TRBD2. V shed 2 bases and J 1 base; nucleotides not matched to a gene: 3. Looked up from germline, CDR1 is SGHNT and CDR2 is YENEEA. This CDR3 region has 16 residues.

The chain joins TRBV7-2 to TRBJ2-1; the match to TRBD2 covers 8 bases. With 5 bases clipped from V and 0 bases from J, the junction kept 6 bases outside the gene matches. The CDR3 spans 16 residues. Germline CDR1 SGHTA, CDR2 FQGNSA. The CDR3 DNA is TGTGCCAGCAGCGCGACCGGGGGGGGCTCCTACAATGAGCAGTTCTTC. Protein product: CASSATGGGSYNEQFF.

This chain joins TRBV6-2 or TRBV6-3 and TRBJ1-1; D remains unclear. The CDR3 contains 12 residues. The ends were cut back, 4 bases at V and 3 bases at J, with 6 bases in the middle. CDR1 and CDR2 from the germline V gene are MNHEY and SVGEGT. CDR3 sequence reads: CASSLGYTEAFF. DNA for the CDR3: TGTGCCAGCAGTTTGGGCTACACTGAAGCTTTCTTT.

The chain employs TRBV19 and TRBJ1-5; 7 bases are a match to TRBD1. With 9 bases clipped from V and 2 bases from J, the junction kept 13 bases outside the gene matches. The germline gives CDR1 LNHDA, CDR2 SQIVND (reference sequence). The CDR3 consists of 16 residues. The CDR3 region is CARWGSGGLGNQPQHF. The CDR3 DNA reads TGTGCCAGATGGGGGTCAGGGGGATTGGGCAATCAGCCCCAGCATTTT.

The chain employs TRBV6-5 and TRBJ2-3; tentatively, D is TRBD2 (7 bases). V lost 3 bases to trimming and J lost 1 base, with 11 bases between them. CDR3 length: 15 residues. Germline loops: CDR1 MNHEY, CDR2 SVGAGI. CDR3 loop: CASSYLRGRTDTQYF. In DNA form, the CDR3 reads TGTGCCAGCAGTTATTTGCGGGGGCGCACAGATACGCAGTATTTT.

The chain joins TRBV7-2 to TRBJ2-7; 7 bases are shared with TRBD1. The CDR3 contains 14 residues. Trimming cost V 6 bases and J 0 bases; bases outside gene matches: 5. Per germline, CDR1 SGHTA and CDR2 FQGNSA. The CDR3 nucleotides read TGTGCCAGCAGTAACGACAGGGCCTCCTACGAGCAGTACTTC. Protein: CASSNDRASYEQYF.

This clone was detected once. The DNA for the CDR3 is TGTGCCAGCAGTCCACACACAGGGGGTGTAGTGACCCAGTACTTC. This encodes CASSPHTGGVVTQYF. The gene calls are TRBV27 and TRBJ2-5; TRBD1 aligns across 8 bases. The V gene end was trimmed by 5 bases and the J gene end by 7 bases; junction bases not matched to a gene: 12. This CDR3 is 15 amino acids long. CDR1 is MNHEY, CDR2 SMNVEV, per germline (reference sequence).

CDR3 coding DNA: TGTGCCAGCAGCCGAAGGACTAGCGGGGGGGGACAAGAGACCCAGTACTTC. This gives the protein CASSRRTSGGGQETQYF. J is TRBJ2-5 and V is TRBV5-5; 15 positions agree with TRBD2. Germline lookup yields CDR1 SGHKS and CDR2 YYEKEE (reference sequence). The CDR3 totals 17 residues. The junction had 6 bases not matched to a gene; V was cut back by 4 bases and J by 2 bases.

The rearrangement uses TRBV5-1 and TRBJ1-2, with no clear D. Germline CDR1 is SGHRS and CDR2 is YFSETQ. The CDR3 contains 12 residues. Trimming left V 0 bases short and J 6 bases short, with 6 bases between. The CDR3 here is CASSLESDGYTF. Written as DNA, the CDR3 is TGCGCCAGCAGCTTGGAATCGGATGGCTACACCTTC.

Only a few counts were recorded for this clone. The chain is built from TRBV28 and TRBJ1-1; tentatively, D is TRBD1 (6 bases). In germline, CDR1 is MDHEN, CDR2 SYDVKM. This CDR3 region has 13 residues. The V gene lost 5 bases and the J gene lost 5 bases, with 12 bases spanning the gap. The CDR3 sequence: CASSGGAGTEAFF. CDR3 nucleotides: TGTGCCAGCAGTGGGGGGGCAGGGACTGAAGCTTTCTTT.

This clone has only one observation. This chain links TRBV20-1 with TRBJ1-2; 7 bases agree with TRBD1. V was clipped by 3 bases and J by 5 bases; unmatched bases: 3. This CDR3 contains 12 residues. Germline CDR1 reads DFQATT; CDR2 reads SNEGSKA (reference sequence). The DNA for the CDR3 is TGCAGTGCTAGTACAGGGGTGTATGGCTACACCTTC. As protein: CSASTGVYGYTF.

Only one count was recorded for this clone. The chain recombines TRBV4-1 with TRBJ1-2, with 9 bases lining up with TRBD1. V lost 5 bases to trimming and J lost 4 bases; unmatched junction nucleotides: 8. This CDR3 spans 15 amino acids. Germline V gene lookup returns CDR1 MGHRA and CDR2 YSYEKL. The DNA for the CDR3 is TGCGCCAGCAGCGGATACAGGGGGCGCGGCTATGGCTACACCTTC. It yields the protein CASSGYRGRGYGYTF.

This clone occurred a few times. The V gene is TRBV4-1, the J gene TRBJ2-7; 7 bases line up with TRBD2. Germline CDR1 and CDR2: MGHRA and YSYEKL. There are 15 residues in the CDR3. The J segment lost 1 base and the V segment lost 1 base, leaving 4 bases of the junction unmatched. The CDR3 DNA sequence: TGCGCCAGCAGCCAAGCCGGGACTACGTCCTACGAGCAGTACTTC. Translation: CASSQAGTTSYEQYF.

This chain uses TRBV4-1 with TRBJ1-5; 9 nucleotides match TRBD1. Per germline, CDR1 MGHRA and CDR2 YSYEKL. The CDR3 runs to 17 residues. Losses at the gene ends were 3 bases for V and 1 base for J; bases not matched to a gene: 7. As DNA, the CDR3 is TGCGCCAGCAGCCATGATATACAGGGGGCGAGCAATCAGCCCCAGCATTTT. Residues: CASSHDIQGASNQPQHF.

CDR3 region: CASSLANTGELFF. The CDR3 nucleotides read TGTGCCAGCAGCTTAGCAAACACCGGGGAGCTGTTTTTT. The rearrangement uses TRBV11-3 and TRBJ2-2; no definite D call. The CDR3 has 13 residues. Germline assignment: CDR1 SGHNT and CDR2 YENEEA. The V end was cut by 1 base, the J end by 2 bases, with 2 bases between.

J is TRBJ2-7 and V is TRBV7-2, with D hard to call. The CDR3 has 12 amino acids. Germline V gene data show CDR1 as SGHTA and CDR2 as FQGNSA. The V end lost 0 bases, the J end lost 4 bases, and 4 bases lay between the germline ends. The CDR3 DNA sequence: TGTGCCAGCAGCTTAGCGACATACGAGCAGTACTTC. This codes for CASSLATYEQYF.

This chain connects TRBV9 to TRBJ2-1; 7 bases fit TRBD1. Trimming cost V 6 bases and J 2 bases; bases outside gene matches: 8. The CDR3 is made up of 15 amino acids. CDR1 SGDLS and CDR2 YYNGEE come from the germline V gene. CDR3 residues: CASTPGGQTYNEQFF. DNA of the CDR3: TGTGCCAGCACCCCAGGGGGACAGACCTACAATGAGCAGTTCTTC.

This sequence joins TRBV5-1 and TRBJ2-3; 12 positions agree with TRBD2. The CDR3 sequence is 19 residues long. Germline lookup yields CDR1 SGHRS and CDR2 YFSETQ. V was pared by 1 base and J by 4 bases, with 13 bases of the junction left unmatched. The CDR3 loop reads CASSLRGTSGFLASDTQYF. CDR3 DNA: TGCGCCAGCAGCTTGAGGGGGACTAGCGGGTTCTTGGCCTCAGATACGCAGTATTTT.

This clone has only a few counts. The gene calls are TRBV18 and TRBJ2-7; 11 bases match TRBD1. CDR1 and CDR2 from the germline V gene are KGHSH and LQKENI. This CDR3 spans 13 amino acids. The trim removed 2 bases at V and 6 bases at J, leaving 0 bases unmatched. The CDR3 sequence: CASSPGTGGEQYF. The CDR3 DNA sequence: TGTGCCAGCTCACCAGGGACAGGGGGCGAGCAGTACTTC.

Written as DNA, the CDR3 is TGTGCCAGCAGCTTAGATTACAGGGGGCGTGATGGCTACACCTTC. Residues: CASSLDYRGRDGYTF. The genes are TRBV7-6 and TRBJ1-2; 9 bases are a match to TRBD1. Germline V gives CDR1 SGHVS, CDR2 FNYEAQ. The CDR3 has 15 amino acids. J was trimmed by 6 bases and V by 1 base; bases with no gene match: 6.

J is TRBJ2-4 and V is TRBV6-5; 7 positions match TRBD1. Germline CDR1 is MNHEY and CDR2 is SVGAGI. The CDR3 sequence is 15 residues long. V shed 2 bases, J shed 1 base, and the junction held 2 bases outside the gene matches. The CDR3 DNA reads as TGTGCCAGCAGTTACGGGACAGCGGCCAAAAACATTCAGTACTTC. Translating gives CASSYGTAAKNIQYF.

The V gene is TRBV19, the J gene TRBJ2-7, with no clear D. Germline CDR1 and CDR2: LNHDA and SQIVND (reference sequence). The CDR3 extends over 12 amino acids. With 6 bases removed from V and 3 bases from J, the gap between germline ends came to 9 bases. The chain's CDR3 is CASSLSVYEQYF. The CDR3 DNA sequence: TGTGCCAGTAGCCTATCGGTCTACGAGCAGTACTTC.

This clone was recorded only once. The genes are TRBV18 and TRBJ2-3; weak D call: TRBD2 (5 bases). This CDR3 has 15 residues. Germline V CDR1 and CDR2: KGHSH, LQKENI. Between the trimmed V and J ends, which lost 6 bases and 0 bases, there was a span of 13 bases. CDR3 sequence reads: CASSRTVPSTDTQYF. Written as DNA, the CDR3 is TGTGCCAGCTCGCGGACTGTCCCTAGCACAGATACGCAGTATTTT.